This is a list of T cell receptor beta chains from one sample in a study of CD8 T cells in Susac syndrome. Using its own MiXCR run on the immunoSEQ multiplex PCR reads, TCRdb lists one record per CDR3 protein. The data show about 130,000 distinct CDR3 sequences, 90% to 95% seen once. The sample comprised CD4+ T cells from PBMCs. These receptors were taken from a human donor in good health. CDR3s include the opening cysteine and the closing phenylalanine or tryptophan. Fields, in order: D gene, V gene, J gene, CDR3 protein, CDR3 DNA. The D gene is left open where the match is weak.

TRBD2	TRBV19	TRBJ2-5	CASSWGLAGGKKETQYF	TGTGCCAGTAGTTGGGGACTAGCGGGAGGGAAGAAAGAGACCCAGTACTTC
NA	TRBV7-8	TRBJ1-2	CASSPGTADYGYTF	TGTGCCAGCAGCCCGGGGACGGCTGACTATGGCTACACCTTC
NA	TRBV4-1	TRBJ1-2	CASSQVDGGMRGYTF	TGCGCCAGCAGCCAAGTCGACGGGGGAATGCGTGGCTACACCTTC
NA	TRBV6-6	TRBJ1-2	CASSPDPNYGYTF	TGTGCCAGCAGTCCCGACCCTAACTATGGCTACACCTTC
NA	TRBV5-1	TRBJ2-5	CASSLEATGGETQYF	TGCGCCAGCAGCTTGGAAGCTACAGGTGGGGAGACCCAGTACTTC
TRBD2	TRBV29-1	TRBJ2-1	CSVARGAGGLNEQFF	TGCAGCGTAGCCCGGGGGGCGGGAGGTCTAAATGAGCAGTTCTTC
NA	TRBV6-5	TRBJ2-1	CASSYSSTRVGEQFF	TGTGCCAGCAGTTACTCGAGTACGAGGGTCGGTGAGCAGTTCTTC
NA	TRBV6-6	TRBJ1-2	CASSYSKGGGYTF	TGTGCCAGCAGTTACTCGAAGGGAGGAGGCTACACCTTC
NA	TRBV11-2	TRBJ1-1	CASSPSSGGNTEAFF	TGTGCCAGCAGCCCCTCCTCCGGAGGAAACACTGAAGCTTTCTTT
TRBD1	TRBV15	TRBJ1-5	CATSRDTGTGGNQPQHF	TGTGCCACCAGCAGAGATACCGGGACAGGGGGCAATCAGCCCCAGCATTTT
TRBD1	TRBV10-3	TRBJ2-7	CAIKRDRPSYEQYF	TGTGCCATCAAACGGGACAGGCCCTCCTACGAGCAGTACTTC
NA	TRBV30	TRBJ1-1	CAWSRDSNTEAFF	TGTGCCTGGAGTCGGGATTCGAACACTGAAGCTTTCTTT
TRBD2	TRBV7-2	TRBJ2-5	CASRGTSGPQETQYF	TGTGCCAGCAGGGGGACTAGCGGGCCCCAAGAGACCCAGTACTTC
TRBD2	TRBV7-2	TRBJ2-7	CASSLPLAGRMSYEQYF	TGTGCCAGCAGCCTACCTCTAGCGGGCCGAATGTCCTACGAGCAGTACTTC